These 30 T cell receptor beta chains came from one sample sequenced in a study of blood T cell repertoires in COVID-19. Here immunoSEQ multiplex PCR was the method, and the copy in TCRdb shows in-frame clones only, minus some. The data hold 250,000 to 350,000 clones, with about 81% observed a single time. The sequencing input was peripheral blood. The receptors shown here come from a human donor with COVID-19, enrolled during active disease. The donor label of this sample is uncertain.

The chain joins TRBV3-1 (or the pseudogene TRBV3-2) to TRBJ1-4; D not certain. The CDR3 extends over 12 amino acids. Germline-derived CDR1 and CDR2 are LGHDT and YNNKEL (reference sequence). Trimming removed 3 bases from V and 9 bases from J, with 8 bases in between. The CDR3: CASSQGWQKLFF. The CDR3 DNA follows: TGTGCCAGCAGCCAGGGCTGGCAAAAACTGTTTTTT.

The chain joins TRBV28 to TRBJ1-5; TRBD1 agrees at 8 bases. The CDR3 sequence is 16 residues long. With V trimmed by 5 bases and J by 2 bases, 8 bases remained unmatched. In germline, CDR1 is MDHEN, CDR2 SYDVKM. CDR3 amino acids: CASSMSGGDGNQPQHF. CDR3 nucleotide sequence: TGTGCCAGCAGTATGTCAGGGGGCGATGGCAATCAGCCCCAGCATTTT. Looking up the rest from reference TRBV28 and TRBJ1-5 gives the full variable domain: DVKVTQSSRYLVKRTGEKVFLECVQDMDHENMFWYRQDPGLGLRLIYFSYDVKMKEKGDIPEGYSVSREKKERFSLILESASTNQTSMYLCASSMSGGDGNQPQHFGDGTRLSIL.

This clone was seen a few times. J is TRBJ1-1 and V is TRBV29-1; D is uncertain. Trimming took off 7 bases at V and 5 bases at J, with 23 bases between the two ends. CDR3 length: 15 amino acids. Germline V gene lookup returns CDR1 SQVTM and CDR2 ANQGSEA. The CDR3 DNA follows: TGCAGCGCCGCCCGGGCGGCGGGTGTGAGAACTGAAGCTTTCTTT. It specifies CSAARAAGVRTEAFF.

The CDR3 region is CASSPLAGGPWEQFF. The CDR3 DNA sequence: TGTGCCAGCAGCCCACTAGCGGGAGGGCCTTGGGAGCAGTTCTTC. This rearrangement joins TRBV5-4 to TRBJ2-1, with 13 bases identical to TRBD2. CDR3 length: 15 residues. From germline, CDR1 is SGHNT and CDR2 YYREEE (reference sequence). The V and J ends lost 4 bases and 10 bases, in that order; junction bases with no gene match: 8.

The rearrangement joins TRBV5-6 to TRBJ1-6; tentative D call: TRBD1 (6 bases). The ends were cut back, 0 bases at V and 7 bases at J, with 14 bases in the middle. Per the germline V gene, CDR1 is SGHDT and CDR2 is YYEEEE. The CDR3 runs to 16 residues. The CDR3: CASSLAPDRRNSPLHF. CDR3 nucleotide sequence: TGTGCCAGCAGCTTGGCCCCGGACAGAAGGAATTCACCCCTCCACTTT. The full variable domain, with the rest looked up from reference TRBV5-6 and TRBJ1-6, is DAGVTQSPTHLIKTRGQQVTLRCSPKSGHDTVSWYQQALGQGPQFIFQYYEEEERQRGNFPDRFSGHQFPNYSSELNVNALLLGDSALYLCASSLAPDRRNSPLHFGNGTRLTVT.

This chain connects TRBV5-1 to TRBJ1-1, with a weak D call TRBD1 (5 bases). Trimming stripped 0 bases from V and 7 bases from J, with 13 bases between. Germline V gene data show CDR1 as SGHRS and CDR2 as YFSETQ. There are 14 residues in the CDR3. The CDR3 spells CASSLGRERGEAFF. CDR3 DNA: TGCGCCAGCAGCTTGGGCAGGGAAAGGGGTGAAGCTTTCTTT. The complete variable domain, with remaining parts taken from reference TRBV5-1 and TRBJ1-1, reads KAGVTQTPRYLIKTRGQQVTLSCSPISGHRSVSWYQQTPGQGLQFLFEYFSETQRNKGNFPGRFSGRQFSNSRSEMNVSTLELGDSALYLCASSLGRERGEAFFGQGTRLTVV.

The rearrangement joins TRBV7-9 to TRBJ2-6; possibly TRBD2 for D (6 bases). The CDR3 covers 18 residues. In germline, CDR1 is SEHNR, CDR2 FQNEAQ (reference sequence). V was pared by 2 bases and J by 0 bases, with 14 bases between. The CDR3 DNA reads as TGTGCCAGCAGCTTATTTGGAGGCGGGATCTCTGGGGCCAACGTCCTGACTTTC. This translates into CASSLFGGGISGANVLTF.

V is TRBV19 and J is TRBJ1-2; no clear D gene. Germline CDR1 reads LNHDA; CDR2 reads SQIVND (reference sequence). This CDR3 region has 12 residues. The V gene lost 9 bases and the J gene lost 4 bases, with 12 bases spanning the gap. The CDR3: CASALDSYGYTF. For the CDR3, the DNA is TGTGCCAGCGCGCTCGACTCCTATGGCTACACCTTC.

The V call is TRBV19, the J call TRBJ1-1; TRBD1 agrees at 11 bases. The germline CDR1 and CDR2 sequences are LNHDA and SQIVND (reference sequence). J was trimmed by 1 base and V by 11 bases; bases with no gene match: 9. This CDR3 has 15 residues. The chain's CDR3 is CAAAGQGARNTEAFF. CDR3 coding DNA: TGTGCCGCAGCCGGACAGGGGGCCCGGAACACTGAAGCTTTCTTT.

The chain has TRBV6-5 and TRBJ1-1; D is uncertain. The V end was cut by 5 bases, the J end by 11 bases, with 15 bases between. The CDR3 is made up of 12 amino acids. Looked up from germline, CDR1 is MNHEY and CDR2 is SVGAGI. CDR3 protein: CASSLTRYWAFF. The CDR3 coding sequence is TGTGCCAGCAGTCTTACTAGGTATTGGGCTTTCTTT.

This clone was picked up a small number of times. The chain is built from TRBV7-9 and TRBJ1-3; D is unresolved. CDR1 is SEHNR, CDR2 FQNEAQ, per germline (reference sequence). The V end lost 4 bases, the J end lost 0 bases, and 10 bases lay between the germline ends. The CDR3 sequence is 15 residues long. CDR3 residues: CASSSRFSSGNTIYF. CDR3 in DNA: TGTGCCAGCAGCTCGCGATTTAGCTCTGGAAACACCATATATTTT. The entire variable domain, with the rest obtained from reference TRBV7-9 and TRBJ1-3, is as follows: DTGVSQNPRHKITKRGQNVTFRCDPISEHNRLYWYRQTLGQGPEFLTYFQNEAQLEKSRLLSDRFSAERPKGSFSTLEIQRTEQGDSAMYLCASSSRFSSGNTIYFGEGSWLTVV.

This rearrangement joins TRBV28 to TRBJ2-7; D call uncertain. Trimming took 11 bases from V and 3 from J, leaving 17 bases between them. CDR1 is MDHEN and CDR2 is SYDVKM in the germline V gene. This CDR3 is built from 13 residues. CDR3 sequence reads: CALRSASNYEQYF. The CDR3 DNA reads TGTGCCCTCCGGAGTGCCTCGAACTACGAGCAGTACTTC.

The chain links TRBV3-1 (or the pseudogene TRBV3-2) to TRBJ2-7; the D is unclear. Germline CDR1 is LGHDT and CDR2 is YNNKEL (reference sequence). Trimming left V 3 bases short and J 9 bases short, with 18 bases between. This CDR3 contains 14 residues. This chain's CDR3 is CASSQVTLGGGQYF. DNA for the CDR3: TGTGCCAGCAGCCAGGTAACTCTTGGCGGCGGGCAGTACTTC.

The chain uses TRBV18 and TRBJ1-1; 7 nucleotides align to TRBD1. Germline CDR1 reads KGHSH; CDR2 reads LQKENI. CDR3 size: 14 residues. Losses at the gene ends were 4 bases for V and 3 bases for J; bases not matched to a gene: 5. CDR3 sequence: CASSLGTEDTEAFF. The CDR3 region has the DNA TGTGCCAGCTCACTAGGGACAGAGGACACTGAAGCTTTCTTT.

V is TRBV28 and J is TRBJ1-2; 9 nucleotides line up with TRBD1. The CDR3 length is 16 residues. Germline V gene lookup returns CDR1 MDHEN and CDR2 SYDVKM. After removal of 2 bases from V and 7 bases from J, the junction contained 11 bases not matched to a gene. The CDR3 loop is CASSLPTSQGAGGYTF. DNA of the CDR3: TGTGCCAGCAGTTTACCGACATCACAGGGGGCAGGTGGCTACACCTTC.

This sequence joins TRBV5-1 and TRBJ2-1, with 12 bases lining up with TRBD2. Germline values: CDR1 SGHRS, CDR2 YFSETQ. V was clipped by 3 bases and J by 4 bases; unmatched bases: 11. CDR3 length: 18 amino acids. Here the CDR3 reads CASSSGTSGSGAYNEQFF. The CDR3 DNA reads as TGCGCCAGCAGCTCCGGGACTAGCGGGTCCGGGGCGTACAATGAGCAGTTCTTC.

This chain connects TRBV18 to TRBJ2-7, with 9 bases that match TRBD2. This CDR3 has 15 residues. The germline V gene has CDR1 KGHSH and CDR2 LQKENI. V lost 6 bases, J lost 5 bases, and 11 bases stayed unmatched. The DNA of the CDR3 is TGTGCCAGCTCCCGTCGAGGGGGCGGGAGGGACGAGCAGTACTTC. Its translation: CASSRRGGGRDEQYF.

The rearrangement uses TRBV7-8 and TRBJ1-6; perhaps TRBD1 as D (6 bases). This CDR3 is 16 amino acids long. V was cut by 1 base and J by 5 bases, with 12 bases left in between. Per the germline V gene, CDR1 is SGHVS and CDR2 is FQNEAQ. CDR3 DNA sequence: TGTGCCAGCAGCTTAGTACAGGGCAGGGATAATTCACCCCTCCACTTT. Protein sequence: CASSLVQGRDNSPLHF.

This rearrangement joins TRBV2 to TRBJ2-3, with D perhaps matching TRBD2 (6 bases). Looked up from germline, CDR1 is SNHLY and CDR2 is FYNNEI. The CDR3 has 13 amino acids. With 8 bases removed from V and 4 bases from J, the gap between germline ends came to 13 bases. CDR3 protein: CASGGLLSDTQYF. The CDR3 DNA reads as TGTGCCAGCGGGGGGTTATTATCAGATACGCAGTATTTT.

The V call is TRBV7-2, the J call TRBJ2-5, with TRBD2 as a possible D gene (5 bases). The CDR3 spans 15 residues. Trimming pared 4 bases from V and 2 bases from J, leaving 14 bases between. Per the germline V gene, CDR1 is SGHTA and CDR2 is FQGNSA. CDR3 sequence (DNA): TGTGCCAGCAGCTCGGAGGTGGCGAGACAAGAGACCCAGTACTTC. The encoded protein is CASSSEVARQETQYF.

The chain joins TRBV1 to TRBJ2-5; the table's D call of TRBD1 was not tested on the DNA. TRBV1 is a known pseudogene. The CDR3 has 18 amino acids. The CDR3 region is CTSSQGATGDPKKETQYF. CDR3 DNA sequence: TGCACCAGCAGCCAGGGGGCTACCGGAGACCCTAAGAAAGAGACCCAGTACTTC.

This chain links TRBV5-1 with TRBJ2-5; 8 bases map to TRBD1. The germline V gene has CDR1 SGHRS and CDR2 YFSETQ. The CDR3 is 15 residues long. Trimming cost V 3 bases and J 5 bases; bases outside gene matches: 9. The CDR3 DNA sequence: TGCGCCAGCAGCTCAATACAGGGGGTTGAGGAGACCCAGTACTTC. It yields the protein CASSSIQGVEETQYF.

The chain joins TRBV5-5 to TRBJ2-3; D may be TRBD1 (6 bases). The CDR3 is made up of 15 amino acids. Between the trimmed V and J ends, which lost 0 bases and 2 bases, there was a span of 10 bases. Germline V gene lookup returns CDR1 SGHKS and CDR2 YYEKEE (reference sequence). The CDR3 DNA sequence: TGTGCCAGCAGCTTGGGGTCAGGGGCCACAGATACGCAGTATTTT. As protein: CASSLGSGATDTQYF.

The genes are TRBV5-4 and TRBJ2-5, with D hard to call. The V gene's germline CDR1 is SGHNT and CDR2 YYREEE (reference sequence). The CDR3 loop spans 15 amino acids. Between the trimmed V and J ends, which lost 0 bases and 2 bases, there was a span of 11 bases. The CDR3 here is CASSLVASLQETQYF. The CDR3 DNA is TGTGCCAGCAGCTTGGTAGCCAGCCTTCAAGAGACCCAGTACTTC.

The genes are TRBV7-9 and TRBJ1-2; TRBD1 might be the D (5 bases). The CDR3 sequence is 14 residues long. V was trimmed by 0 bases and J by 6 bases, leaving 11 bases between them. Germline CDR1 is SEHNR and CDR2 is FQNEAQ (reference sequence). CDR3 sequence (DNA): TGTGCCAGCAGCTTAGCGCACCAGGGCGATGGCTACACCTTC. Translation: CASSLAHQGDGYTF.

The genes are TRBV7-8 and TRBJ1-1, with 12 bases aligning to TRBD1. The V gene's germline CDR1 is SGHVS and CDR2 FQNEAQ. The CDR3 covers 20 residues. Germline trimming cut 1 base from V and 0 bases from J; bases unmatched to any gene: 12. The DNA for the CDR3 is TGTGCCAGCAGCTTAGATAAGATTAGGGGGACAGGGGGCTTGAACACTGAAGCTTTCTTT. This codes for CASSLDKIRGTGGLNTEAFF.

In DNA form, the CDR3 reads TGCAGCGTTTCAAGGGACAGTAATTCACCCCTCCACTTT. Its protein is CSVSRDSNSPLHF. The rearrangement joins TRBV29-1 to TRBJ1-6, with TRBD1 matching over 7 bases. The CDR3 consists of 13 residues. CDR1 SQVTM and CDR2 ANQGSEA come from the germline V gene. Trimming removed 5 bases from V and 6 bases from J; junction bases left unmatched: 4.

This rearrangement joins TRBV21-1 to TRBJ1-3; TRBD1 was called by the table and not checked on the DNA. TRBV21-1 is an annotated pseudogene. This CDR3 is built from 17 residues. Written as DNA, the CDR3 is TGTGCCAGCAAACCACCCTTAGACACCACCTCTGGAAACACCATATATTTT. Amino acids: CASKPPLDTTSGNTIYF.

The table lists this clone with a few counts. V gene TRBV7-2 combines with J gene TRBJ1-1; 7 bases are shared with TRBD1. CDR3 length: 13 amino acids. Germline values: CDR1 SGHTA, CDR2 FQGNSA. The V and J ends lost 5 bases and 7 bases, in that order; junction bases with no gene match: 7. CDR3: CASSVTGAGEAFF. The CDR3 DNA sequence: TGTGCCAGCAGCGTAACAGGGGCAGGTGAAGCTTTCTTT.

V gene TRBV4-1 combines with J gene TRBJ1-2; possible D gene TRBD1, 5 bases. The CDR3 runs to 16 residues. Trimming pared 5 bases from V and 7 bases from J, leaving 23 bases between. Germline V gene sequence: CDR1 MGHRA, CDR2 YSYEKL. The CDR3, as DNA: TGCGCCAGCAGCATCCGGGCGGGGGTCAGGGAAGGTGGCTACACCTTC. This codes for CASSIRAGVREGGYTF.